Following are 6 T cell receptor beta chains from one sample sequenced in a study of glioma-infiltrating T cells after dendritic cell vaccination. Assay: immunoSEQ multiplex PCR; the TCRdb copy retains only in-frame clones and omits some. This table holds under 40,000 clones, 90% to 95% found once. Sequencing was performed on blood, taken before dendritic cell vaccination. These receptor sequences come from a human donor with glioblastoma.

J is TRBJ1-2 and V is TRBV12-5, with D maybe TRBD1 (5 bases). The germline gives CDR1 LGHNT, CDR2 FRNRAP. CDR3 size: 17 residues. The V and J ends lost 2 bases and 2 bases respectively, with 18 bases between them. The CDR3 nucleotides read TGTGCTAGTGGTTTGTACCCCCGCGGCAGGGTCAACTATGGCTACACCTTC. It specifies CASGLYPRGRVNYGYTF.

V and J are TRBV6-5 and TRBJ2-5; 12 bases are a match to TRBD2. Germline trimming cut 11 bases from V and 2 bases from J; bases unmatched to any gene: 3. Germline values: CDR1 MNHEY, CDR2 SVGAGI. The CDR3 extends over 13 amino acids. CDR3 sequence reads: CASGLAGQETQYF. CDR3 DNA: TGTGCCTCGGGACTAGCGGGTCAAGAGACCCAGTACTTC.

The rearrangement links TRBV7-2 to TRBJ2-5; 7 bases align to TRBD2. Germline-derived CDR1 and CDR2 are SGHTA and FQGNSA. The CDR3 sequence is 15 residues long. V lost 3 bases, J lost 3 bases, and 7 bases stayed unmatched. The CDR3 DNA follows: TGTGCCAGCAGCTTTAGGGCTAGCGGAAAAGAGACCCAGTACTTC. Its translation is CASSFRASGKETQYF.

CDR3: CASSPARGGYTDTQYF. DNA of the CDR3: TGTGCCAGCAGCCCGGCTCGCGGGGGCTACACAGATACGCAGTATTTT. V usage is TRBV7-2 and J usage is TRBJ2-3; a possible D gene is TRBD2 (7 bases). Trimming took 5 bases from V and 2 from J, leaving 17 bases between them. Germline V gene lookup returns CDR1 SGHTA and CDR2 FQGNSA. This CDR3 contains 16 residues.

This sequence joins TRBV7-9 and TRBJ2-4, with TRBD1 identical over 9 bases. This CDR3 has 13 residues. The germline CDR1 and CDR2 sequences are SEHNR and FQNEAQ (reference sequence). V trimming: 5 bases; J trimming: 7 bases; junction bases outside the gene matches: 3. The CDR3 nucleotides read TGTGCCAGCAGCCCACAGGGGGCGAACATTCAGTACTTC. Its translation: CASSPQGANIQYF.

The rearrangement joins TRBV5-1 to TRBJ2-2; D perhaps matches TRBD1 (5 bases). CDR3 length: 13 amino acids. V was cut by 2 bases and J by 3 bases, with 5 bases left in between. The germline V gene encodes CDR1 SGHRS and CDR2 YFSETQ. CDR3 region: CASSLGDTGELFF. The CDR3 DNA follows: TGCGCCAGCAGCTTAGGGGACACCGGGGAGCTGTTTTTT.